This T cell receptor (beta chain) was obtained from a study of cytomegalovirus exposure and HLA in healthy donors. Findings of the study overall: Available immune exposure information covered CMV serostatus only. Apparent HLA restriction characterized most CMV-associated TCR beta chains in a later analysis. Other equally common chains were less clonally expanded than HLA-associated TCR beta chains, a later analysis showed. The study carried out a later analysis of TCR beta sequences. It associated 16,951 of them with specific HLA alleles at a false discovery rate of 0.05.

This PCR relied on a set of 60 Vbeta primers and 13 Jbeta primers. This table comes from immunoSEQ multiplex PCR, and its TCRdb copy is limited to in-frame clones, with some not included. The table includes some 140,000 clones, 80% detected once. As for this clone: Antigen: not known.

This clonotype was obtained from a man aged 25 to 40 in good health and CMV-seronegative. The sample taken for sequencing was PBMCs.

DNA for the CDR3: TGTGCCAGCAGCCAAGAGGCCGATACGCAGTATTTT. Translated: CASSQEADTQYF. The V gene is TRBV27, the J gene TRBJ2-3; no firm D call. CDR1 and CDR2 (germline): MNHEY, SMNVEV (reference sequence). The V end was cut by 6 bases, the J end by 6 bases, with 10 bases between. The CDR3 is 12 amino acids.